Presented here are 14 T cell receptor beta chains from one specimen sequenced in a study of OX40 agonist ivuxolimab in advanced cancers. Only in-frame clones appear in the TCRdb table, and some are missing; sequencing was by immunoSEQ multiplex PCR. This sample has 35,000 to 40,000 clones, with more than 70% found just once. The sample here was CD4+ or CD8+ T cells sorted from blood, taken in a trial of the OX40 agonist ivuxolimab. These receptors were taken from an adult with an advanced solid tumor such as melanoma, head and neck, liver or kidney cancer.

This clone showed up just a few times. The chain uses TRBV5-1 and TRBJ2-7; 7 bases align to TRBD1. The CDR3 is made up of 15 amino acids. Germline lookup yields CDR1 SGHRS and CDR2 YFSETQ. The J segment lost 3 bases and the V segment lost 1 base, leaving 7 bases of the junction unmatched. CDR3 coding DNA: TGCGCCAGCAGCTTGACGTCAGGGGGATACTACGAGCAGTACTTC. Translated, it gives CASSLTSGGYYEQYF.

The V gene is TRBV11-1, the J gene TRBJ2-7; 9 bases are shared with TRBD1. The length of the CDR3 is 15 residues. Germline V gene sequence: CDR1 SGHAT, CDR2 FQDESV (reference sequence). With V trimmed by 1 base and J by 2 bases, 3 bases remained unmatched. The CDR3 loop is CASSLVDRGAYEQYF. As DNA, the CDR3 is TGTGCCAGCAGCTTAGTCGACAGGGGGGCCTACGAGCAGTACTTC.

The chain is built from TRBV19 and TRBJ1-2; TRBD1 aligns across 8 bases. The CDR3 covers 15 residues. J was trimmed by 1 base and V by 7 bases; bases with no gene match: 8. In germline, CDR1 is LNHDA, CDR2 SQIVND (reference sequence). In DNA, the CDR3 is TGTGCCAGTACTCTGACAGGGGCCTTTAACTATGGCTACACCTTC. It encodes CASTLTGAFNYGYTF.

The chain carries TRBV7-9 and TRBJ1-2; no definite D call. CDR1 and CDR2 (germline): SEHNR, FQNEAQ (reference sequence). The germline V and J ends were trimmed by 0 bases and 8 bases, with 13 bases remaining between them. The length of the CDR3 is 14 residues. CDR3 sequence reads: CASSLAGSTGGYTF. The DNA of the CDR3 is TGTGCCAGCAGCTTAGCCGGCTCCACCGGGGGCTACACCTTC.

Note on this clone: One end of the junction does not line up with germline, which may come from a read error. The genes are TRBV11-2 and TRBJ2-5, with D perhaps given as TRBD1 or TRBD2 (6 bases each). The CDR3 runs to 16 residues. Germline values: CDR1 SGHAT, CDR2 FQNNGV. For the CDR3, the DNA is TGTGCCAGCAGCTGGGTGCCGGGGGCTGGGGGAGAGACCCGGTACTTC. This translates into CASSWVPGAGGETRYF.

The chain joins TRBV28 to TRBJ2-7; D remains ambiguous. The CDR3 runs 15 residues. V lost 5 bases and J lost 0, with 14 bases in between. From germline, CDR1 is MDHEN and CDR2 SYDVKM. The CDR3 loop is CASSPNDWGSYEQYF. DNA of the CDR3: TGTGCCAGCAGTCCGAATGACTGGGGCTCCTACGAGCAGTACTTC.

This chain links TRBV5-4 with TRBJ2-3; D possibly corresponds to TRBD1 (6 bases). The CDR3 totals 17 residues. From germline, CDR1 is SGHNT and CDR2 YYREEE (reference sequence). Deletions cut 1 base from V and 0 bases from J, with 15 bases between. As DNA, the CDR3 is TGTGCCAGCAGCTTGAGGACAGCATCTACTAGCACAGATACGCAGTATTTT. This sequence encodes CASSLRTASTSTDTQYF.

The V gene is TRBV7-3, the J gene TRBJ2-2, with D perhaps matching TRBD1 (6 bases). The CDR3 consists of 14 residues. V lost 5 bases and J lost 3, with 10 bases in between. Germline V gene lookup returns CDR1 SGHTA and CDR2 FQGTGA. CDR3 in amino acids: CASSLNRDTGELFF. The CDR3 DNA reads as TGTGCCAGCAGCCTTAACAGGGACACCGGGGAGCTGTTTTTT. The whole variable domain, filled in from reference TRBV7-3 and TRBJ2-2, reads GAGVSQTPSNKVTEKGKYVELRCDPISGHTALYWYRQSLGQGPEFLIYFQGTGAADDSGLPNDRFFAVRPEGSVSTLKIQRTERGDSAVYLCASSLNRDTGELFFGEGSRLTVL.

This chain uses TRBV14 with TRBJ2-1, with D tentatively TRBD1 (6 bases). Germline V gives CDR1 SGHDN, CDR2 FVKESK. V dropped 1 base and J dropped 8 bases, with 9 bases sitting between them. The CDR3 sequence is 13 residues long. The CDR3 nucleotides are TGTGCCAGCAGCCAAGTCCAGGGGTATGAGCAGTTCTTC. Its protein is CASSQVQGYEQFF.

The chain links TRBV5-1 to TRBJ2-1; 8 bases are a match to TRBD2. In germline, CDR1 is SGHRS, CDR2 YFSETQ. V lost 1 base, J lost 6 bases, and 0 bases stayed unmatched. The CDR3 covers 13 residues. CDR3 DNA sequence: TGCGCCAGCAGCTTGCGGGAGGGCAATGAGCAGTTCTTC. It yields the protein CASSLREGNEQFF.

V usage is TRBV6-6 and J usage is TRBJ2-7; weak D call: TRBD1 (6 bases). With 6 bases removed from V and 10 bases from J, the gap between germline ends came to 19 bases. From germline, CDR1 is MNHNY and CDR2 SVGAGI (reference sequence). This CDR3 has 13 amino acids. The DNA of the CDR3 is TGTGCCAGCAGGCCAAAAGGGGGATCGGTCCAGTACTTC. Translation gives CASRPKGGSVQYF.

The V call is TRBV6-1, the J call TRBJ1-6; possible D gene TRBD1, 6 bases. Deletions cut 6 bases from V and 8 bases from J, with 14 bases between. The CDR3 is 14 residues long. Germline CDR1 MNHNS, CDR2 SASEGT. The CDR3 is CASSFGGEYSPLHF. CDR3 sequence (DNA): TGTGCCAGCAGCTTCGGGGGCGAGTATTCACCCCTCCACTTT.

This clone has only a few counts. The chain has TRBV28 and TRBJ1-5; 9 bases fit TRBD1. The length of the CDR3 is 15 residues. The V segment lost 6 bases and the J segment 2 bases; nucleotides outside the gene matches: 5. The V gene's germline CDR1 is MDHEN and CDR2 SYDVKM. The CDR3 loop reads CASRKTGGGNQPQHF. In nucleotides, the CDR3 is TGTGCCAGCAGGAAGACAGGGGGTGGCAATCAGCCCCAGCATTTT.

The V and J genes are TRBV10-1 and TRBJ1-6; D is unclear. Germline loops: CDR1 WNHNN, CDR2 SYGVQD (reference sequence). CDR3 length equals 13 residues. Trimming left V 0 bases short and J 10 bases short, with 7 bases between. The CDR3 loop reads CASSESLGSPLHF. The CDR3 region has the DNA TGCGCCAGCAGTGAGTCGTTGGGGTCACCCCTCCACTTT.